The 2 T cell receptor beta chains presented below share a single source sample, sequenced in a study of T cell responses to AZD1222 COVID-19 vaccine. Using immunoSEQ multiplex PCR, the repertoire was profiled, and TCRdb retains in-frame clones only, with some absent. The sample lists just over 150,000 clones, over 70% occurring once. This specimen consisted of peripheral blood, obtained 28 days after the second AZD1222 dose. All receptors derive from an adult who received the AZD1222 COVID-19 vaccine.

The chain is built from TRBV3-1 (or the pseudogene TRBV3-2) and TRBJ1-3; D is unclear. The germline CDR1 and CDR2 sequences are LGHDT and YNNKEL (reference sequence). V was clipped by 4 bases and J by 1 base, with 5 bases between them. CDR3 length equals 13 residues. CDR3: CASSLVSGNTIYF. The CDR3 region has the DNA TGTGCCAGCAGCCTCGTATCTGGAAACACCATATATTTT.

J is TRBJ2-5 and V is TRBV2; TRBD2 aligns across 12 bases. This CDR3 comprises 14 residues. Germline V gene lookup returns CDR1 SNHLY and CDR2 FYNNEI. J was trimmed by 5 bases and V by 6 bases; bases with no gene match: 4. CDR3 sequence (DNA): TGTGCCAGCAGGCGACTAGCGGGAGTGGAGACCCAGTACTTC. Protein sequence: CASRRLAGVETQYF.